Presented here are 7 T cell receptor beta chains from one specimen sequenced in a study of beta chain features in type 1 diabetes. The entirety of the isolated RNA underwent reverse transcription, so expressed TCRB transcripts were sequenced. The method was immunoSEQ multiplex PCR; TCRdb's version includes in-frame clones alone and lacks a portion of them. The table has around 690,000 clones, approximately 13% seen once. These receptors' targets are unknown. Whole-study findings and limits: In every one of the four CD4+ subsets, TCRB CDR3s were moderately but significantly shorter in Type 1 diabetes patients.

Source material: naive CD4+ T cells from blood. Receptors were obtained from a man aged 30-40 years with type 1 diabetes.

This clone appeared many times. The chain employs TRBV23-1 and TRBJ1-4; maybe TRBD1 (5 bases). TRBV23-1 is identified as an open reading frame with a role that is uncertain. The CDR3 totals 16 residues. V was clipped by 0 bases and J by 9 bases, with 17 bases between them. This CDR3 reads CASSQSGQIPWKKLFF. The CDR3 bases are TGCGCCAGCAGTCAATCGGGGCAGATACCGTGGAAAAAACTGTTTTTT.

This clone was seen a few times. The genes are TRBV6-1 and TRBJ1-6; weak D call: TRBD1 (5 bases). CDR3 length: 15 amino acids. From germline, CDR1 is MNHNS and CDR2 SASEGT. V gave up 1 base and J gave up 10 bases, with 14 bases separating them. The CDR3 sequence: CASSEGQGPSSPLHF. As DNA, the CDR3 is TGTGCCAGCAGTGAAGGGCAGGGACCCTCCTCACCCCTCCACTTT.

This clone was seen a handful of times. The chain joins TRBV2 to TRBJ1-5, with D perhaps TRBD1 (5 bases). The V end was cut by 7 bases, the J end by 6 bases, with 22 bases between. From germline, CDR1 is SNHLY and CDR2 FYNNEI. The CDR3 has 16 amino acids. The CDR3 DNA is TGTGCCAGCACTTTGGACATAGGGGAATCTGGTCAGCCCCAGCATTTT. As protein: CASTLDIGESGQPQHF.

The chain links TRBV10-3 to TRBJ1-3; D possibly corresponds to TRBD1 (5 bases). The CDR3 sequence is 14 residues long. Germline V CDR1 and CDR2: ENHRY, SYGVKD. Trimming stripped 8 bases from V and 0 bases from J, with 11 bases between. CDR3 amino acids: CAIRGTISGNTIYF. The CDR3 DNA sequence: TGTGCCATCCGAGGGACTATCTCTGGAAACACCATATATTTT.

This chain links TRBV11-2 with TRBJ1-4; no clear D gene. V lost 3 bases, J lost 4 bases, and 6 bases lay in between. Per the germline V gene, CDR1 is SGHAT and CDR2 is FQNNGV. CDR3 size: 13 residues. In DNA form, the CDR3 reads TGTGCCAGCAGCTTTGCCGATAATGAAAAACTGTTTTTT. Protein: CASSFADNEKLFF.

This clone was picked up a small number of times. The J gene is TRBJ2-3, the V gene TRBV6-6, with D perhaps matching TRBD1 (6 bases). The ends were cut back, 0 bases at V and 3 bases at J, with 7 bases in the middle. The CDR3 contains 14 residues. CDR1 and CDR2 from the germline V gene are MNHNY and SVGAGI (reference sequence). The CDR3 DNA reads TGTGCCAGCAGTTACTCAGGACAGACAGATACGCAGTATTTT. Its protein is CASSYSGQTDTQYF.

This clone was observed a handful of times. The CDR3 region is CASSLSRGQRQETQYF. The CDR3 nucleotides read TGCGCCAGCAGCTTGTCCAGGGGGCAAAGGCAAGAGACCCAGTACTTC. The chain carries TRBV5-1 and TRBJ2-5; 8 nucleotides match TRBD1. After removal of 1 base from V and 2 bases from J, the junction contained 7 bases not matched to a gene. CDR1 SGHRS and CDR2 YFSETQ come from the germline V gene. CDR3 length: 16 residues.